A selection of T cell receptor beta chains follows, all from one sample in a study of blood T cell repertoires in COVID-19. Data came from immunoSEQ multiplex PCR; TCRdb stores just in-frame clones and leaves some out. Of 250,000 to 300,000 clones in the sample, roughly 90% were seen once. The sample consisted of peripheral blood. These receptors all stem from a woman between 45 and 60 years old who had recovered from COVID-19. Both conserved end residues are trimmed from each CDR3. D genes are given only for firm matches.

CDR3aa	len	j_gene	v_gene	d_gene
ASSSRGNYGYT	11	TRBJ1-2	TRBV5-4	.
SVGPRGFYYNEQF	13	TRBJ2-1	TRBV29-1	.
ASSLYRALAPLH	12	TRBJ1-6	TRBV7-2	.
ASSRIRGHTEAF	12	TRBJ1-1	TRBV7-8	.
ASSLEGASNQPQH	13	TRBJ1-5	TRBV7-2	TRBD1
ASSHDGTSGFPSTDTQY	17	TRBJ2-3	TRBV3-1/TRBV3-2	TRBD2
ASSLLGSTNEKLF	13	TRBJ1-4	TRBV7-2	.
AWRQGLGPQETQY	13	TRBJ2-5	TRBV30	.
ATSDQATEGTDTQY	14	TRBJ2-3	TRBV24-1	.
ASSKGTGGTTNEKLF	15	TRBJ1-4	TRBV19	TRBD1
ASSFRGSGDYGYT	13	TRBJ1-2	TRBV5-6	.
ASRWGQNTEAF	11	TRBJ1-1	TRBV27	.
ASSAGLAPKIYEQY	14	TRBJ2-7	TRBV6-1	TRBD2
ASSYPGTGPLRGTEAF	16	TRBJ1-1	TRBV6-2/TRBV6-3	TRBD1
ASRERETQY	9	TRBJ2-5	TRBV6-6	.
ASSYLTEEAF	10	TRBJ1-1	TRBV7-9	.
ASSVDPRGDTEAF	13	TRBJ1-1	TRBV9	TRBD1
ASSNPRDGNSPLH	13	TRBJ1-6	TRBV6-5	.